What follows describes a single T cell receptor beta chain. Germline loops: CDR1 SGHRS, CDR2 YFSETQ. J gave up 1 base and V 6 bases, and 4 bases lay outside the gene matches. The CDR3 has 14 residues. This specimen comes from a study of blood T cell repertoires in COVID-19. Looking at the study overall: COVID-19 samples from acute and convalescent phases originated in the United States, Italy and Spain. In each case, the material was cDNA or gDNA derived from T cells, B-cell-depleted T cells, or PBMCs.

As originally analysed: Amplification of reference gene primers was used by the study to estimate nucleated cell counts. Profiled with immunoSEQ multiplex PCR; TCRdb holds only in-frame clones, not every one. That table is the source of V, J and clone size, and D and trimming were worked out from the DNA. The sample gives some 320,000 clones, around 87% of which show up once; 7.8% is in the top ten. Sequenced sample: peripheral blood. The receptor was isolated from a woman aged 45-65 years who had recovered from COVID-19. This sequence joins TRBV5-1 and TRBJ2-5; 9 bases are shared with TRBD2. CDR3 residues: CASTTSGLQETQYF. CDR3 DNA: TGCGCCAGCACAACTAGCGGGCTCCAAGAGACCCAGTACTTC. The full variable domain, in which reference TRBV5-1 and TRBJ2-5 provide the parts outside the CDR3, is KAGVTQTPRYLIKTRGQQVTLSCSPISGHRSVSWYQQTPGQGLQFLFEYFSETQRNKGNFPGRFSGRQFSNSRSEMNVSTLELGDSALYLCASTTSGLQETQYFGPGTRLLVL.